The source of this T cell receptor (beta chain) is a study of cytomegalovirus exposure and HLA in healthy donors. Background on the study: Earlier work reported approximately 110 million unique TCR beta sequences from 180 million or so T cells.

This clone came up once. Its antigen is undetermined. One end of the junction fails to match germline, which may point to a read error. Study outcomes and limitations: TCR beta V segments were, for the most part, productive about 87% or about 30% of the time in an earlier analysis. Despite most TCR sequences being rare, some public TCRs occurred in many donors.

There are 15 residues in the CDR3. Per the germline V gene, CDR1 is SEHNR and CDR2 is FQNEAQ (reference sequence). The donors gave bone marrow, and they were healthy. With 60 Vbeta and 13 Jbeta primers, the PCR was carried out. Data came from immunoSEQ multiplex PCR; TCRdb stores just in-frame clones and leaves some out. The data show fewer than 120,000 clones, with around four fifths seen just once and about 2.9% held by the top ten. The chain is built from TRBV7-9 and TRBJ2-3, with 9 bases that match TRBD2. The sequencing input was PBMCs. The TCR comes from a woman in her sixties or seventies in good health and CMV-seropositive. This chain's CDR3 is CASSLIAGVGDMQYF. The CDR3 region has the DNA TGTGCCAGCAGCCTTATAGCGGGAGTAGGAGATATGCAGTATTTT.